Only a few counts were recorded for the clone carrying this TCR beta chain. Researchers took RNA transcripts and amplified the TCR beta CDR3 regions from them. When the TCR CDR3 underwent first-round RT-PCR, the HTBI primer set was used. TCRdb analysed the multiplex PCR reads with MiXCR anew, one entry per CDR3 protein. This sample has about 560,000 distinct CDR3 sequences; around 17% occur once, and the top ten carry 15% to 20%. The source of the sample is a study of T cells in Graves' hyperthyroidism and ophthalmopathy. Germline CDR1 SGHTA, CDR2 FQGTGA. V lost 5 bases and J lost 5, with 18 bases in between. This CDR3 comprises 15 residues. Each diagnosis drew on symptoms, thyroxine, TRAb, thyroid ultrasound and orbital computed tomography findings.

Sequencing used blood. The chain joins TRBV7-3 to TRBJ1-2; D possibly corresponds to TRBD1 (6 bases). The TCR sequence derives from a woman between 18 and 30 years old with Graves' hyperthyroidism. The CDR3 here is CASSPRGGVGYGYTF. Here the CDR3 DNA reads TGTGCCAGCAGCCCGAGGGGGGGGGTAGGATATGGCTACACCTTC.